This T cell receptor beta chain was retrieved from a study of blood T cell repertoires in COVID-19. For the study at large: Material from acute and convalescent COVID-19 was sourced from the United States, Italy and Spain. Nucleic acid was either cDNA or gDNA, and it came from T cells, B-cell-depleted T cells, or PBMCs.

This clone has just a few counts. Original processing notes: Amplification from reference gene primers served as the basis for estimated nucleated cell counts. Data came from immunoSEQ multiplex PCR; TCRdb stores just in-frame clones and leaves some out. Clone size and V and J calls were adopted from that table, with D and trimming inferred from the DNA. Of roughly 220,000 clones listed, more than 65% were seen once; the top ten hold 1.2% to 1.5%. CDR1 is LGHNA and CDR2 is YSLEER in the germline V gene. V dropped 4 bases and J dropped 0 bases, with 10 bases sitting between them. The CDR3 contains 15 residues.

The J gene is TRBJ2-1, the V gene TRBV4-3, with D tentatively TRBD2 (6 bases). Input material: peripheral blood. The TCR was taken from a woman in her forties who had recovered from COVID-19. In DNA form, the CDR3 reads TGCGCCAGCAGCCGGGACTGGATCTCCTACAATGAGCAGTTCTTC. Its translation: CASSRDWISYNEQFF.